The 7 T cell receptor beta chains reported below all come from one sample, sequenced in a study of blood T cell repertoires in COVID-19. Produced via immunoSEQ multiplex PCR; TCRdb's table is partial and in-frame only. The sample yields fewer than 450,000 clones, about 90% seen once. The source material was PBMCs or T cells enriched from blood (not recorded which). The receptors derive from a man aged 18-30 years who had recovered from COVID-19.

The V call is TRBV18, the J call TRBJ1-5, with 8 bases that match TRBD1. Looked up from germline, CDR1 is KGHSH and CDR2 is LQKENI. CDR3 size: 14 residues. With 3 bases clipped from V and 8 bases from J, the junction kept 6 bases outside the gene matches. CDR3 DNA sequence: TGTGCCAGCTCACCCCAGGGGGCCGGGGAGCCCCAGCATTTT. Its translation is CASSPQGAGEPQHF.

The chain couples TRBV7-8 to TRBJ2-3; the match to TRBD2 covers 11 bases. The CDR3 covers 17 residues. Germline CDR1 is SGHVS and CDR2 is FQNEAQ. V was pared by 4 bases and J by 6 bases, with 12 bases of the junction left unmatched. The CDR3 DNA is TGTGCCAGCAGCTCTTTTTTAGCGGGAGGGCCAGGGGATACGCAGTATTTT. Translation: CASSSFLAGGPGDTQYF.

The V and J genes are TRBV2 and TRBJ1-2; the match to TRBD1 covers 7 bases. In germline, CDR1 is SNHLY, CDR2 FYNNEI. After removal of 11 bases from V and 2 bases from J, the junction contained 5 bases not matched to a gene. This CDR3 has 12 amino acids. The chain's CDR3 is CAGGTANYGYTF. The CDR3 coding sequence is TGTGCCGGGGGGACAGCAAACTATGGCTACACCTTC.

The CDR3 loop reads CASSVGATGGIEKLFF. CDR3 nucleotides: TGTGCCAGCAGCGTAGGGGCTACAGGGGGCATTGAAAAACTGTTTTTT. The gene calls are TRBV9 and TRBJ1-4; 9 bases align to TRBD1. V shed 0 bases, J shed 7 bases, and the junction held 7 bases outside the gene matches. CDR3 length: 16 residues. CDR1 and CDR2 from the germline V gene are SGDLS and YYNGEE.

This sequence joins TRBV2 and TRBJ1-6; TRBD1 matches 10 bases. The CDR3 covers 14 residues. V shed 3 bases, J shed 9 bases, and the junction held 2 bases outside the gene matches. Germline values: CDR1 SNHLY, CDR2 FYNNEI. Here the CDR3 reads CASSDGQGVSPLHF. The CDR3 coding sequence is TGTGCCAGCAGTGATGGACAGGGGGTTTCACCCCTCCACTTT.

The rearrangement links TRBV12-1 to TRBJ1-5. TRBV12-1 is given as a pseudogene. There are 10 residues in the CDR3. Written as DNA, the CDR3 is TGTGCCAGCCCTGTTTTGCCCCAGCATTTT. It yields the protein CASPVLPQHF.

The chain couples TRBV7-8 to TRBJ1-3; 8 bases align to TRBD1. Germline lookup yields CDR1 SGHVS and CDR2 FQNEAQ. V gave up 0 bases and J gave up 4 bases; unmatched junction bases: 2. This CDR3 contains 15 residues. CDR3 loop: CASSLARTGGNTIYF. As DNA, the CDR3 is TGTGCCAGCAGCTTAGCGCGGACAGGGGGAAACACCATATATTTT.